The clone carrying this TCR beta chain has only a few counts. No antigen is known for it. The data were obtained in a study of beta chain features in type 1 diabetes. General study findings and limits: Cells expressing TCR highly could be over-represented by cDNA sequencing. In every one of the four CD4+ subsets, TCRB CDR3s were moderately but significantly shorter in Type 1 diabetes patients.

Reverse transcription of all isolated RNA meant that expressed TCRB transcripts were sequenced. Deep immunoSEQ sequencing covered naive, central memory and regulatory T cell samples. TCRdb keeps only in-frame clones here, not all; method: immunoSEQ multiplex PCR. The data contain a few hundred thousand clones, around 20% of them seen just once; the ten biggest clones take up approximately 0.029%. V lost 3 bases and J lost 8; bases outside the gene matches: 7. Per the germline V gene, CDR1 is GTSNPN and CDR2 is SVGIG (reference sequence). CDR3 length: 13 residues. Sequences were obtained from naive CD4+ T cells from blood. The V call is TRBV30, the J call TRBJ2-4; 7 bases line up with TRBD2. The TCR originated in a woman in her thirties or forties with type 1 diabetes. The CDR3 sequence: CAWRKGGVDIQYF. CDR3 bases: TGTGCCTGGAGGAAGGGAGGGGTGGACATTCAGTACTTC.